This T cell receptor beta chain stems from a study of T cell clonotyping in hematopoietic cell transplantation. The protocol was immunoSEQ multiplex PCR, while the TCRdb copy is restricted to in-frame clones and leaves out a portion. The repertoire includes over 8,500 clones, roughly nine tenths of them detected once, and about a third sits in the top ten. To note about this clone: No antigen is known for it.

V was pared by 4 bases and J by 8 bases, with 3 bases of the junction left unmatched. This CDR3 has 13 residues. Germline CDR1 SGHTA, CDR2 FQGNSA. Overall study results and limits: Few recipient clonotypes overlapped donors; over 97% were de novo at given depth.

The origin of this receptor is a human patient who had an allogeneic stem cell transplant, so the T cells may come from the graft donor. The donor label of this sample is uncertain. Some clones in this sample may be carry-over from other donors' samples. Sequencing was performed on PBMCs, taken 180 days after allogeneic stem cell transplant. V is TRBV7-2 and J is TRBJ2-1; TRBD1 matches at 9 bases. The CDR3: CASSSRTGDEQFF. CDR3 sequence (DNA): TGTGCCAGCAGCTCCAGGACAGGGGATGAGCAGTTCTTC.